Following are 2 T cell receptor beta chains from one sample sequenced in a study of T-cell reconstitution after alpha-beta-depleted transplantation in children. Using unique molecular identifiers, the investigators prepared the TCRbeta library. TCRdb re-called the PCR reads with MiXCR, one entry per CDR3 protein. The repertoire holds hundreds of thousands of distinct CDR3 sequences, with roughly 15% as singletons. The specimen comprised PBMCs, mostly from graft donor cells, sampled 360 days after TCRalphabeta/CD19-depleted stem cell transplant. Source of these receptors: a male patient between 2 and 15 years old who had a stem cell transplant for acute lymphoblastic leukemia, so the T cells may come from the graft donor.

This chain connects TRBV5-1 to TRBJ2-5; TRBD1 aligns across 10 bases. V was clipped by 1 base and J by 5 bases; unmatched bases: 5. The CDR3 has 15 residues. Germline values: CDR1 SGHRS, CDR2 YFSETQ. CDR3 region: CASSLRTGGRETQYF. The CDR3 DNA reads TGCGCCAGCAGCTTGCGGACAGGGGGTAGGGAGACCCAGTACTTC. Full variable domain (remainder filled in from reference TRBV5-1 and TRBJ2-5): KAGVTQTPRYLIKTRGQQVTLSCSPISGHRSVSWYQQTPGQGLQFLFEYFSETQRNKGNFPGRFSGRQFSNSRSEMNVSTLELGDSALYLCASSLRTGGRETQYFGPGTRLLVL.

The sample holds a few counts of this clonotype. The chain has TRBV4-1 and TRBJ2-7; D gene ambiguous. CDR1 is MGHRA, CDR2 YSYEKL, per germline. This CDR3 has 13 residues. Trimming took off 1 base at V and 1 base at J, with 5 bases between the two ends. CDR3 nucleotides: TGCGCCAGCAGCCAAGCTAGATCCTACGAGCAGTACTTC. Its translation: CASSQARSYEQYF.